A single sample is the source of the 27 T cell receptor beta chains below, sequenced in a study of molecular identifiers for immune sequencing clone quantification. TCRdb re-called the PCR reads through MiXCR, storing one row per CDR3 protein. This table has about 320,000 distinct CDR3 sequences, around a fifth appearing once. Sequences were obtained from naive CD8+ T cells from blood, with Jurkat cell RNA spiked in. Subset given: FACS-sorted CD8+CD4-CCR7+CD45RA+ naive T cells. The origin of the receptors is a human donor in good health. Some libraries in this study had Jurkat cell RNA spiked in.

This clonotype occurred many times. The chain employs TRBV27 and TRBJ1-1; D ambiguous. V was trimmed by 3 bases and J by 1 base, leaving 6 bases between them. Germline V CDR1 and CDR2: MNHEY, SMNVEV (reference sequence). The CDR3 is 13 amino acids. The CDR3: CASSFVTNTEAFF. The CDR3 DNA reads TGTGCCAGCAGTTTTGTTACGAACACTGAAGCTTTCTTT.

As to this clonotype: A read error is possible here, since a much larger clone lies one base away. This sequence joins TRBV13 and TRBJ1-3; D is undetermined. CDR1 is PRHDT, CDR2 FYEKMQ, per germline (reference sequence). This CDR3 has 13 amino acids. The CDR3 region has the DNA TGTGCCAGCGGCTTAAGATCTGGAAACACCATATATTTT. It encodes CASGLRSGNTIYF. Full variable domain (outside the CDR3, taken from reference TRBV13 and TRBJ1-3): AAGVIQSPRHLIKEKRETATLKCYPIPRHDTVYWYQQGPGQDPQFLISFYEKMQSDKGSIPDRFSAQQFSDYHSELNMSSLELGDSALYFCASGLRSGNTIYFGEGSWLTVV.

This clonotype showed up many times. The chain links TRBV4-3 to TRBJ2-3; D gene unclear. The CDR3 is made up of 15 amino acids. Germline V gene data show CDR1 as LGHNA and CDR2 as YSLEER. V was trimmed by 2 bases and J by 5 bases, leaving 14 bases between them. CDR3 DNA sequence: TGCGCCAGCAGCCAACTCACTACCGGAATAGATACGCAGTATTTT. It translates to CASSQLTTGIDTQYF.

Notes on this clonotype: Mismatch with germline at one junction end may stem from a read error. The J gene is TRBJ2-2, the V gene TRBV12-5, with TRBD1 as a possible D gene (6 bases). This CDR3 is 15 amino acids long. Germline V gene data show CDR1 as LGHNT and CDR2 as FRNRAP. This CDR3 reads CASAALTGNTGELLF. In nucleotides, the CDR3 is TGTGCTAGTGCCGCCCTTACAGGGAACACCGGGGAGCTGCTTTTT.

Concerning this clonotype itself: One end of the junction is discordant with germline, which a read error may explain. The chain couples TRBV18 to TRBJ2-7, with 7 bases identical to TRBD1. Germline V CDR1 and CDR2: KGHSH, LQKENI. The CDR3 runs 15 residues. The CDR3 DNA sequence: TGTGCCTGCTCACCCACCCGGGACAGCTCCTACGAGCAGTACTTC. Its protein product is CACSPTRDSSYEQYF.

This clonotype occurred many times. The chain combines TRBV5-6 with TRBJ1-1; 7 bases fit TRBD1. Germline V gene data show CDR1 as SGHDT and CDR2 as YYEEEE. This CDR3 spans 16 amino acids. V shed 1 base and J 0 bases; nucleotides not matched to a gene: 6. CDR3 DNA sequence: TGTGCCAGCAGCTTGATGACAGGGCCAATGAACACTGAAGCTTTCTTT. It yields the protein CASSLMTGPMNTEAFF.

This clonotype showed up many times. V gene TRBV19 combines with J gene TRBJ2-1, with D perhaps TRBD1 or TRBD2 (6 bases each). The germline V gene encodes CDR1 LNHDA and CDR2 SQIVND (reference sequence). The CDR3 is made up of 15 amino acids. The V and J ends lost 5 bases and 0 bases respectively, with 11 bases between them. In DNA form, the CDR3 reads TGTGCCAGTAGTCCCTGGGGGGCCTCCTACAATGAGCAGTTCTTC. Translated, it gives CASSPWGASYNEQFF.

The genes are TRBV27 and TRBJ1-1, with D possibly being TRBD1 (6 bases). V was trimmed by 3 bases and J by 6 bases, leaving 11 bases between them. Germline V gene lookup returns CDR1 MNHEY and CDR2 SMNVEV (reference sequence). This CDR3 is built from 13 residues. The CDR3 loop is CASSFTGTSEAFF. CDR3 nucleotide sequence: TGTGCCAGCAGTTTTACAGGGACGTCTGAAGCTTTCTTT.

This clonotype was seen at least ten times. The CDR3 spells CSAEEGGHEQYF. In DNA, the CDR3 is TGCAGTGCAGAAGAGGGAGGGCACGAGCAGTACTTC. The chain combines TRBV20-1 with TRBJ2-7; 7 positions match TRBD2. Germline loops: CDR1 DFQATT, CDR2 SNEGSKA (reference sequence). Unmatched junction bases numbered 7, after V lost 6 bases and J lost 5 bases. The CDR3 runs 12 residues.

Of note for this clonotype: A much larger clone is a single base away; this may be a read error. V and J are TRBV6-5 and TRBJ2-1; possible D gene TRBD2, 6 bases. CDR3 length equals 12 residues. The germline V gene encodes CDR1 MNHEY and CDR2 SVGAGI. Here the CDR3 DNA reads TGTGCCAGCACTGGGGGGTACAATGAGCAGTCCTTC. It translates to CASTGGYNEQSF.

This clonotype was seen ten or more times. The chain combines TRBV7-3 with TRBJ1-4, with D hard to call. CDR1 and CDR2 (germline): SGHTA, FQGTGA. This CDR3 is 15 amino acids long. Trimming removed 1 base at V and 2 bases at J, with 8 bases between. The CDR3 nucleotides are TGTGCCAGCAGCTTAATGAGGGCTACTAATGAAAAACTGTTTTTT. Its translation: CASSLMRATNEKLFF.

Many counts were recorded for this clonotype. The chain combines TRBV28 with TRBJ2-6; TRBD1 matches 10 bases. Trimming cost V 5 bases and J 0 bases; bases outside gene matches: 4. Germline V gene data show CDR1 as MDHEN and CDR2 as SYDVKM. This CDR3 contains 17 residues. CDR3 amino acids: CASSKWTGGSGANVLTF. For the CDR3, the DNA is TGTGCCAGCAGTAAATGGACAGGGGGCTCTGGGGCCAACGTCCTGACTTTC.

V and J are TRBV11-2 and TRBJ2-2; 13 bases are a match to TRBD2. The CDR3 consists of 18 residues. CDR1 and CDR2 from the germline V gene are SGHAT and FQNNGV. The ends lost 0 bases at V and 4 bases at J; junction bases unmatched: 5. This CDR3 reads CASSLEQGLAGLTGELFF. The CDR3 DNA reads as TGTGCCAGCAGCTTAGAACAGGGACTAGCGGGACTCACCGGGGAGCTGTTTTTT.

In its sample, this clonotype was seen many times. J is TRBJ2-3 and V is TRBV7-9; D assignment may be TRBD1 or TRBD2 (5 bases each). Germline V gives CDR1 SEHNR, CDR2 FQNEAQ (reference sequence). The ends were cut back, 5 bases at V and 4 bases at J, with 19 bases in the middle. This CDR3 comprises 16 residues. CDR3 region: CASSPLGASIPDTQYF. The CDR3 region has the DNA TGTGCCAGCAGCCCCCTCGGGGCTAGTATCCCAGATACGCAGTATTTT.

At least ten counts were recorded for this clonotype. J is TRBJ2-7 and V is TRBV5-5, with TRBD1 matching 9 bases. The germline gives CDR1 SGHKS, CDR2 YYEKEE (reference sequence). The trim removed 3 bases at V and 1 base at J, leaving 5 bases unmatched. This CDR3 is built from 15 residues. CDR3 DNA sequence: TGTGCCAGCAGCTCGCGTGGGACAGGGTCCTACGAGCAGTACTTC. This encodes CASSSRGTGSYEQYF. The full variable domain, with the rest looked up from reference TRBV5-5 and TRBJ2-7, is DAGVTQSPTHLIKTRGQQVTLRCSPISGHKSVSWYQQVLGQGPQFIFQYYEKEERGRGNFPDRFSARQFPNYSSELNVNALLLGDSALYLCASSSRGTGSYEQYFGPGTRLTVT.

This clonotype was picked up many times. The CDR3 bases are TGCAGTGCTAGAGTTTCAGAGACCCAGTACTTC. Protein: CSARVSETQYF. The chain recombines TRBV20-1 with TRBJ2-5; D uncertain. The germline gives CDR1 DFQATT, CDR2 SNEGSKA (reference sequence). V gave up 1 base and J gave up 4 bases, with 4 bases separating them. This CDR3 has 11 residues.

This clonotype appeared a few times. The chain carries TRBV19 and TRBJ1-2, with TRBD1 matching over 7 bases. Germline lookup yields CDR1 LNHDA and CDR2 SQIVND (reference sequence). J was trimmed by 1 base and V by 6 bases; bases with no gene match: 8. CDR3 length: 15 residues. DNA of the CDR3: TGTGCCAGTAGCGAGACAGGGATCAGTAACTATGGCTACACCTTC. Translated, it gives CASSETGISNYGYTF.

Concerning this clonotype itself: A much larger clone is a single base away; this may be a read error. The final CDR3 position lacks the conserved phenylalanine or tryptophan, pointing to a likely read error. V gene TRBV5-3 combines with J gene TRBJ1-1; D is ambiguous. TRBV5-3 is labeled an ORF, and its function is uncertain. V was cut by 8 bases and J by 3 bases, with 17 bases left in between. The CDR3 contains 14 residues. The CDR3 loop is CASNVQDEYTEAFV. DNA of the CDR3: TGTGCCAGCAATGTCCAGGACGAGTACACTGAAGCTTTCGTT.

This clonotype appeared many times. The chain links TRBV7-2 to TRBJ1-1, with 9 positions matching TRBD1. J gave up 4 bases and V 5 bases, and 11 bases lay outside the gene matches. There are 16 residues in the CDR3. Germline V lookup: CDR1 SGHTA, CDR2 FQGNSA. The DNA of the CDR3 is TGTGCCAGCAGCCCCGGGACAGGGTCTCGTGGCACTGAAGCTTTCTTT. Its protein is CASSPGTGSRGTEAFF.

The chain uses TRBV20-1 and TRBJ1-5; the D is unclear. With 4 bases removed from V and 0 bases from J, the gap between germline ends came to 10 bases. CDR3 length: 14 residues. In germline, CDR1 is DFQATT, CDR2 SNEGSKA (reference sequence). Here the CDR3 reads CSATDGNSNQPQHF. CDR3 DNA: TGCAGTGCTACCGACGGGAATAGCAATCAGCCCCAGCATTTT.

The rearrangement joins TRBV9 to TRBJ2-7, with a possible D match to TRBD2 (5 bases). The CDR3 consists of 14 residues. The germline V gene encodes CDR1 SGDLS and CDR2 YYNGEE. V was shortened by 3 bases and J by 4 bases, with 14 bases between the two germline ends. CDR3 nucleotide sequence: TGTGCCAGCAGCGCAGCGGCCAACCCTTACGAGCAGTACTTC. Its translation is CASSAAANPYEQYF.

With regard to this clonotype: A much larger clone lies one base from this, so it may be a read error. This chain links TRBV23-1 with TRBJ2-6; D gene unclear. TRBV23-1 is an open reading frame, and its role is uncertain. CDR3 length: 15 amino acids. Trimming stripped 3 bases from V and 3 bases from J, with 9 bases between. The chain's CDR3 is CASSHRPFGANVLTF. The CDR3 DNA reads as TGCGCCAGCAGTCACCGGCCCTTTGGGGCCAACGTCCTGACTTTC.

This clonotype was counted many times. V and J are TRBV2 and TRBJ2-7, with D unclear. Trimming took off 3 bases at V and 0 bases at J, with 15 bases between the two ends. Germline V CDR1 and CDR2: SNHLY, FYNNEI. The CDR3 is 16 residues long. CDR3 region: CASSDAWQQTSYEQYF. In DNA, the CDR3 is TGTGCCAGCAGTGATGCATGGCAGCAGACCTCCTACGAGCAGTACTTC. Full variable domain (rest looked up from reference TRBV2 and TRBJ2-7): EPEVTQTPSHQVTQMGQEVILRCVPISNHLYFYWYRQILGQKVEFLVSFYNNEISEKSEIFDDQFSVERPDGSNFTLKIRSTKLEDSAMYFCASSDAWQQTSYEQYFGPGTRLTVT.

This clonotype was seen at least ten times. The CDR3 reads CASSTKLGELTYGYTF. CDR3 bases: TGTGCCAGCAGCACCAAACTAGGGGAGTTAACCTATGGCTACACCTTC. This sequence joins TRBV13 and TRBJ1-2; D is possibly TRBD1 (5 bases). The germline CDR1 and CDR2 sequences are PRHDT and FYEKMQ (reference sequence). V was clipped by 5 bases and J by 4 bases, with 20 bases between them. This CDR3 spans 16 amino acids.

There are many counts of this clonotype. The J gene is TRBJ2-1, the V gene TRBV7-3, with TRBD2 matching over 7 bases. This CDR3 has 13 amino acids. V shed 4 bases, J shed 10 bases, and the junction held 7 bases outside the gene matches. Germline loops: CDR1 SGHTA, CDR2 FQGTGA. This CDR3 is CASSSSGPTEQFF. The CDR3 nucleotides read TGTGCCAGCAGCTCTAGCGGCCCAACCGAGCAGTTCTTC.

In its sample, this clonotype was seen once. Germline is not matched at one junction end, which may reflect a read error. V is TRBV11-2 and J is TRBJ2-7; D is possibly TRBD2 (5 bases). The CDR3 sequence is 13 residues long. Germline CDR1 SGHAT, CDR2 FQNNGV. As DNA, the CDR3 is TGTACCAGCAGCTTAGGTCCGCGGGACGAGCAGTACTTC. It encodes CTSSLGPRDEQYF.

About this clonotype: It may be a read error: a sequence one base away is much more abundant. The V and J genes are TRBV9 and TRBJ2-3, with D perhaps given as TRBD1 or TRBD2 (5 bases each). Germline CDR1 is SGDLS and CDR2 is YYNGEE. CDR3 size: 16 residues. The CDR3 loop is CAGSVYQGGGTDTQYF. The CDR3 DNA is TGTGCCGGCAGCGTATACCAGGGCGGCGGGACAGATACGCAGTATTTT.